These 28 T cell receptor beta chains were all obtained from the same sample, sequenced in a study of blood T cells in healthy people across ages (dated by TCRdb to about 2015). Receptors were amplified or captured by 5' RACE. For sequencing, an Illumina HiSeq 2500 was employed. A second roughly 6 to 11 cycle PCR used a sample-barcoded 5' primer and a J-beta primer mix. TCRdb handled the public reads itself, with Q25 trimming in fastp and clone calling in MiXCR, and kept productive beta chains. CDR3 protein sequences are deduplicated, and each keeps its most common genes and DNA. For this sample the table gives 600,000 to 800,000 distinct CDR3 sequences, of which under 25% were detected only once. The ten biggest clones cover roughly 3.9% of the sample. The sequencing input was blood. These receptors were taken from a man between 65 and 80 years old in good health.

In its sample, this clonotype was seen a few times. The V call is TRBV29-1, the J call TRBJ2-1; 11 bases are shared with TRBD1. This CDR3 contains 16 residues. CDR1 is SQVTM and CDR2 is ANQGSEA in the germline V gene. V lost 5 bases, J lost 0 bases, and 6 bases stayed unmatched. Written as DNA, the CDR3 is TGCAGCGTTAGGACAGGGGGCGAGAGCTCCTACAATGAGCAGTTCTTC. Its translation is CSVRTGGESSYNEQFF.

The CDR3 spells CASSLEAQGISYEQYF. The CDR3 nucleotides read TGTGCCAGCAGCCTAGAGGCACAGGGAATCTCCTACGAGCAGTACTTC. This chain links TRBV7-2 with TRBJ2-5, with D possibly TRBD1 on 6 matching bases. The J call is doubtful: the DNA matches TRBJ2-7 better. CDR3 size: 16 residues. Germline loops: CDR1 SGHTA, CDR2 FQGNSA.

This clonotype was observed many times. This sequence joins TRBV11-2 and TRBJ2-2, with TRBD2 identical over 9 bases. The ends lost 5 bases at V and 0 bases at J; junction bases unmatched: 1. The CDR3 totals 15 residues. Germline V gene lookup returns CDR1 SGHAT and CDR2 FQNNGV. The CDR3 sequence: CASSLAGTNTGELFF. For the CDR3, the DNA is TGTGCCAGCAGCCTAGCGGGAACGAACACCGGGGAGCTGTTTTTT.

This clonotype was picked up a small number of times. The chain links TRBV7-6 to TRBJ2-3; 8 nucleotides agree with TRBD1. CDR3 size: 15 residues. V lost 0 bases, J lost 3 bases, and 2 bases stayed unmatched. CDR1 SGHVS and CDR2 FNYEAQ come from the germline V gene. CDR3 sequence (DNA): TGTGCCAGCAGCTTAGCCGGACAGGGTACAGATACGCAGTATTTT. Protein sequence: CASSLAGQGTDTQYF.

The J gene is TRBJ2-5, the V gene TRBV3-1, with D maybe TRBD2 (5 bases). This CDR3 spans 14 amino acids. Looked up from germline, CDR1 is LGHDT and CDR2 is YNNKEL (reference sequence). V was trimmed by 4 bases and J by 9 bases, leaving 18 bases between them. The CDR3 is CASSPSGEGRAQYF. CDR3 in DNA: TGTGCCAGCAGCCCGTCTGGAGAGGGAAGGGCCCAGTACTTC.

The J gene is TRBJ1-4, the V gene TRBV4-1; D gene unclear. CDR1 is MGHRA and CDR2 is YSYEKL in the germline V gene. The CDR3 totals 13 residues. V lost 1 base to trimming and J lost 8 bases, with 8 bases between them. The CDR3 sequence: CASSQVAGEKLFF. Written as DNA, the CDR3 is TGCGCCAGCAGCCAAGTGGCAGGCGAAAAACTGTTTTTT.

For the CDR3, the DNA is TGTGCCAGCAGTGAACTGGGACTGTCGAGGTACGAGCAGTACTTC. It translates to CASSELGLSRYEQYF. The chain links TRBV6-1 to TRBJ2-7; tentatively, D is TRBD2 (6 bases). Trimming removed 2 bases from V and 4 bases from J, with 15 bases in between. The CDR3 spans 15 residues. Germline V gives CDR1 MNHNS, CDR2 SASEGT.

This clonotype was detected only a few times. The V call is TRBV3-1, the J call TRBJ1-2; maybe TRBD1 (5 bases). Trimming left V 2 bases short and J 8 bases short, with 9 bases between. The CDR3 is 12 residues long. CDR1 is LGHDT and CDR2 is YNNKEL in the germline V gene (reference sequence). CDR3 bases: TGTGCCAGCAGCCAAACGGGGGACGGCTACACCTTC. Protein: CASSQTGDGYTF.

This chain uses TRBV6-2 or TRBV6-3 with TRBJ2-2, with D possibly matching TRBD1 (6 bases). This CDR3 region has 16 residues. Germline V CDR1 and CDR2: MNHEY, SVGEGT. The ends were cut back, 6 bases at V and 4 bases at J, with 18 bases in the middle. Here the CDR3 reads CASREGGSASTGELFF. In DNA form, the CDR3 reads TGTGCCAGCAGGGAAGGGGGTAGCGCTTCCACCGGGGAGCTGTTTTTT.

The gene calls are TRBV6-1 and TRBJ2-1, with 13 bases identical to TRBD2. The CDR3 totals 16 residues. V gave up 5 bases and J gave up 8 bases; unmatched junction bases: 9. CDR1 and CDR2 from the germline V gene are MNHNS and SASEGT. CDR3 protein: CASSQQGLAGRDEQFF. The CDR3 DNA reads as TGTGCCAGCAGTCAGCAGGGACTAGCGGGAAGGGATGAGCAGTTCTTC.

Turning to this clonotype: One end of the junction does not line up with germline, which may come from a read error. V is TRBV10-3 and J is TRBJ2-2; D is possibly TRBD1 or TRBD2 (5 bases each). This CDR3 is 14 amino acids long. Per the germline V gene, CDR1 is ENHRY and CDR2 is SYGVKD. The CDR3: CAISDGADTGELLF. DNA of the CDR3: TGTGCCATCAGTGATGGGGCTGACACCGGGGAGCTGCTTTTT.

This clonotype has just a few counts. One junction end does not reproduce the germline sequence, and a read error may be involved. V usage is TRBV7-2 and J usage is TRBJ1-2, with TRBD1 matching 8 bases. Looked up from germline, CDR1 is SGHTA and CDR2 is FQGNSA. The CDR3 contains 15 residues. In nucleotides, the CDR3 is TGTGCCAGCGGCTTAGCAGGGGGCTCGAACTATGGCTACACCTTC. It yields the protein CASGLAGGSNYGYTF.

The chain recombines TRBV19 with TRBJ1-2; D is ambiguous. Germline V gene sequence: CDR1 LNHDA, CDR2 SQIVND (reference sequence). The V gene lost 3 bases and the J gene lost 6 bases, with 14 bases spanning the gap. The CDR3 extends over 14 amino acids. Written as DNA, the CDR3 is TGTGCCAGTAGTATCCCCGGAGAGGAGGATGGCTACACCTTC. Translated, it gives CASSIPGEEDGYTF. Full variable domain (rest looked up from reference TRBV19 and TRBJ1-2): DGGITQSPKYLFRKEGQNVTLSCEQNLNHDAMYWYRQDPGQGLRLIYYSQIVNDFQKGDIAEGYSVSREKKESFPLTVTSAQKNPTAFYLCASSIPGEEDGYTFGSGTRLTVV.

Only a few counts were recorded for this clonotype. This chain connects TRBV7-2 to TRBJ2-3, with 12 positions matching TRBD2. The CDR3 covers 15 residues. V lost 5 bases and J lost 4; bases outside the gene matches: 4. Looked up from germline, CDR1 is SGHTA and CDR2 is FQGNSA. The CDR3 reads CASSRLAGVPDTQYF. The CDR3 bases are TGTGCCAGCAGCCGACTAGCGGGAGTCCCAGATACGCAGTATTTT.

This clonotype has at least ten counts. The chain employs TRBV3-1 and TRBJ2-5, with 7 bases identical to TRBD2. The tail of the sequence fits TRBJ2-1 better, so the J call may be wrong. The CDR3 length is 16 residues. Germline values: CDR1 LGHDT, CDR2 YNNKEL (reference sequence). CDR3 DNA sequence: TGTGCCAGCAGCCAAGACTGGGCTAGCGGTAACAATGAGCAGTTCTTC. Amino acid sequence: CASSQDWASGNNEQFF.

The gene calls are TRBV7-8 and TRBJ2-1, with 7 bases aligning to TRBD2. Trimming at V came to 5 bases and at J to 7 bases, leaving 14 bases not matched to a gene. The CDR3 totals 16 residues. CDR1 SGHVS and CDR2 FQNEAQ come from the germline V gene. This CDR3 is CASSVSLAPPENEQFF. The CDR3 region has the DNA TGTGCCAGCAGCGTCTCACTAGCGCCCCCCGAGAATGAGCAGTTCTTC.

V and J are TRBV20-1 and TRBJ1-5; D remains ambiguous. In germline, CDR1 is DFQATT, CDR2 SNEGSKA (reference sequence). The CDR3 runs 11 residues. DNA for the CDR3: TGCAGCCGTGGAAGCAATCAGCCCCAGCATTTT. Its protein is CSRGSNQPQHF.

The rearrangement links TRBV3-1 to TRBJ2-3; 9 bases are a match to TRBD2. CDR3 length: 16 residues. V lost 3 bases and J lost 4; bases outside the gene matches: 8. CDR1 is LGHDT, CDR2 YNNKEL, per germline (reference sequence). CDR3 protein: CASSQSLAGHADTQYF. As DNA, the CDR3 is TGTGCCAGCAGCCAGAGTCTAGCGGGACATGCAGATACGCAGTATTTT.

The chain uses TRBV13 and TRBJ2-3; the match to TRBD1 covers 7 bases. V was clipped by 5 bases and J by 0 bases; unmatched bases: 8. Germline lookup yields CDR1 PRHDT and CDR2 FYEKMQ (reference sequence). CDR3 length equals 16 residues. As DNA, the CDR3 is TGTGCCAGCAGCCTCTACGGACAGGAGAGCACAGATACGCAGTATTTT. Encoded protein: CASSLYGQESTDTQYF.

Turning to this clonotype: Because it lacks the conserved phenylalanine or tryptophan at the end, this CDR3 is likely a read error. The chain recombines TRBV20-1 with TRBJ1-2; possible D gene TRBD1, 5 bases. Trimming shortened V by 2 bases and J by 4 bases, and 14 bases separated the two germline ends. This CDR3 is 14 amino acids long. Germline V gene lookup returns CDR1 DFQATT and CDR2 SNEGSKA (reference sequence). The CDR3 region is CSARRQGGGYGYTL. The CDR3 region has the DNA TGCAGTGCTAGAAGGCAGGGTGGCGGCTATGGCTACACCCTC.

The CDR3 DNA reads TGCGCCAGCAGCTTGGATGCTAGCGGGAGGGGCACAGATACGCAGTATTTT. This codes for CASSLDASGRGTDTQYF. This chain links TRBV5-1 with TRBJ2-3; TRBD2 aligns across 12 bases. There are 17 residues in the CDR3. Trimming cost V 0 bases and J 1 base; bases outside gene matches: 3. The germline V gene has CDR1 SGHRS and CDR2 YFSETQ.

This clonotype occurred once. The V call is TRBV2, the J call TRBJ1-4, with 10 bases matching TRBD1. The germline V gene encodes CDR1 SNHLY and CDR2 FYNNEI. This CDR3 contains 14 residues. Trimming at V came to 1 base and at J to 8 bases, leaving 1 base not matched to a gene. This CDR3 is CASSEGTGGEKLFF. For the CDR3, the DNA is TGTGCCAGCAGTGAAGGGACAGGGGGAGAAAAACTGTTTTTT. The variable domain in full, with the rest retrieved from reference TRBV2 and TRBJ1-4, is EPEVTQTPSHQVTQMGQEVILRCVPISNHLYFYWYRQILGQKVEFLVSFYNNEISEKSEIFDDQFSVERPDGSNFTLKIRSTKLEDSAMYFCASSEGTGGEKLFFGSGTQLSVL.

The table lists this clonotype with a few counts. The chain carries TRBV6-5 and TRBJ2-3; 8 positions match TRBD2. The length of the CDR3 is 14 residues. Germline V gene data show CDR1 as MNHEY and CDR2 as SVGAGI. V dropped 9 bases and J dropped 4; count of bases not matched to a gene: 9. CDR3 sequence: CASREAGVPDTQYF. In DNA, the CDR3 is TGTGCCAGTCGAGAAGCGGGAGTGCCAGATACGCAGTATTTT.

In this sample, this clonotype turned up a few times. The junction differs from germline at one of its ends, possibly a read error. CDR3 coding DNA: TGCAGTGCCAACCCTGGACTAACCCCCTCCTGCGAGCAGTACTTC. Translated: CSANPGLTPSCEQYF. The chain joins TRBV20-1 to TRBJ2-7; D is possibly TRBD2 (6 bases). The CDR3 spans 15 residues. Germline V gene data show CDR1 as DFQATT and CDR2 as SNEGSKA (reference sequence).

The V and J genes are TRBV5-1 and TRBJ2-2, with D perhaps TRBD2 (7 bases). Trimming removed 1 base at V and 0 bases at J, with 22 bases between. The CDR3 spans 20 residues. Germline-derived CDR1 and CDR2 are SGHRS and YFSETQ. The CDR3 is CASSLLGGARSLPNTGELFF. The CDR3 DNA follows: TGCGCCAGCAGCTTGTTGGGGGGGGCGCGTAGCTTGCCGAACACCGGGGAGCTGTTTTTT.

In its sample, this clonotype was seen many times. The gene calls are TRBV6-2 or TRBV6-3 and TRBJ2-3; the D is unclear. CDR1 and CDR2 from the germline V gene are MNHEY and SVGEGT. V was cut by 4 bases and J by 4 bases, with 3 bases left in between. The CDR3 runs 11 residues. The CDR3 region has the DNA TGTGCCAGCAGTTCCGCAGATACGCAGTATTTT. Its protein is CASSSADTQYF.

This chain links TRBV5-1 with TRBJ2-1; D may be TRBD2 (6 bases). CDR1 and CDR2 from the germline V gene are SGHRS and YFSETQ. The ends were cut back, 8 bases at V and 1 base at J, with 19 bases in the middle. This CDR3 region has 16 residues. CDR3 in DNA: TGCGCCAGTAACTCACTGGGGGAGGTGTCCTACAATGAGCAGTTCTTC. It translates to CASNSLGEVSYNEQFF.

The CDR3 DNA sequence: TGTGCCAGCAGCTTCGGACCCGGGGGTAATCAGCCCCAGCATTTT. Translated: CASSFGPGGNQPQHF. The gene calls are TRBV7-9 and TRBJ1-5; D is perhaps TRBD1 (5 bases). The V end lost 3 bases, the J end lost 4 bases, and 13 bases lay between the germline ends. CDR1 is SEHNR, CDR2 FQNEAQ, per germline (reference sequence). The CDR3 loop spans 15 amino acids. The full variable domain, in which reference TRBV7-9 and TRBJ1-5 provide the parts outside the CDR3, is DTGVSQNPRHKITKRGQNVTFRCDPISEHNRLYWYRQTLGQGPEFLTYFQNEAQLEKSRLLSDRFSAERPKGSFSTLEIQRTEQGDSAMYLCASSFGPGGNQPQHFGDGTRLSIL.